This TCR beta chain comes out of a study of blood T cell repertoires in COVID-19. Study-wide context: Acute and convalescent COVID-19 specimens originated in the United States, Italy and Spain.

Methods used by the authors: How many nucleated cells were present was estimated from reference gene primer amplification. Profiled with immunoSEQ multiplex PCR; TCRdb holds only in-frame clones, not every one. The D gene and trimming were derived from the DNA, and the V and J assignments and clone size from that table. Of fewer than 300,000 clones listed, about four fifths are singletons. The sequencing input was peripheral blood. This clonotype was obtained from a woman in her late teens or twenties with acute or convalescent COVID-19.

The DNA for the CDR3 is TGTGCCAGCTCATCCCAACTAGCGGGAGGGAAGGATACGCAGTATTTT. Residues: CASSSQLAGGKDTQYF. The V call is TRBV18, the J call TRBJ2-3, with 13 bases identical to TRBD2. Unmatched junction bases numbered 8, after V lost 5 bases and J lost 6 bases. Germline values: CDR1 KGHSH, CDR2 LQKENI. The CDR3 loop spans 16 amino acids.